This T cell receptor beta chain was retrieved from a study of blood T cell repertoires in COVID-19. About the study: There were acute and convalescent COVID-19 samples, and they came from the United States, Italy and Spain. From T cells, B-cell-depleted T cells, or PBMCs came the material, which was cDNA or gDNA.

As handled by the study authors: Reference gene primer amplification gave nucleated cell count estimates. Assay: immunoSEQ multiplex PCR; the TCRdb copy retains only in-frame clones and omits some. V, J and clone size derive from that table, while D and trimming were established from the DNA sequence. Of about 100,000 clones listed, about four fifths were seen once; the top ten hold approximately 18%. CDR1 is MNHNS and CDR2 is SASEGT in the germline V gene. This CDR3 is built from 14 residues. The V and J ends lost 3 bases and 3 bases respectively, with 11 bases between them. This clone was counted once.

The chain uses TRBV6-1 and TRBJ1-1; D is possibly TRBD1 (6 bases). The receptor's source is a woman older than 75 with active or convalescent COVID-19. The material sequenced was peripheral blood. The CDR3 sequence is CASSDRGADTEAFF. The CDR3, as DNA: TGTGCCAGCAGTGATCGGGGGGCGGACACTGAAGCTTTCTTT.